These 17 T cell receptor beta chains originate from one sample sequenced in a study of T cell responses to AZD1222 COVID-19 vaccine (dated by TCRdb to 2020 to 2022). Libraries were built with the immunoSEQ multiplex PCR assay. What TCRdb holds here is the immuneACCESS table cut down to in-frame rearrangements. Part of the clones is not present; checked against another copy, under half of the missing clones reflect an unresolved V gene, and the others are unexplained. The sample table contains some 160,000 clones; only one count was recorded for around nine tenths of them. The leading ten clones occupy roughly 1.1% of the sample. This specimen's time point label, per the study, means: about 28 days (+/-7) after the second vaccine dose. The sample here was peripheral blood, taken 28 days after the second AZD1222 dose. The origin of the receptors is an adult who received the AZD1222 COVID-19 vaccine.

The CDR3 sequence: CASSLGGTAKDEQYF. For the CDR3, the DNA is TGTGCCAGCAGCTTGGGGGGGACAGCTAAGGACGAGCAGTACTTC. The V call is TRBV5-4, the J call TRBJ2-7; 7 nucleotides align to TRBD1. Germline V gene lookup returns CDR1 SGHNT and CDR2 YYREEE (reference sequence). The CDR3 is 15 residues long. J was trimmed by 5 bases and V by 0 bases; bases with no gene match: 8.

V gene TRBV15 combines with J gene TRBJ1-5; the D is unclear. The CDR3 consists of 14 residues. V was pared by 3 bases and J by 2 bases, with 8 bases between. Germline CDR1 is LNHNV and CDR2 is YYDKDF (reference sequence). The CDR3 region is CATSRGLGNQPQHF. CDR3 bases: TGTGCCACCAGCAGGGGATTGGGCAATCAGCCCCAGCATTTT.

The chain links TRBV29-1 to TRBJ1-5; no reliable D call. Looked up from germline, CDR1 is SQVTM and CDR2 is ANQGSEA. Trimming cost V 4 bases and J 6 bases, with 13 bases left between them. The CDR3 has 13 residues. In nucleotides, the CDR3 is TGCAGCGTTGCCCAGGCCCTCGGTCAGCCCCAGCATTTT. Amino acids: CSVAQALGQPQHF.

The chain is built from TRBV11-2 and TRBJ2-7; D gene unclear. The germline CDR1 and CDR2 sequences are SGHAT and FQNNGV. CDR3 size: 11 residues. V shed 1 base and J shed 4 bases, with 2 bases lying between them. This chain's CDR3 is CASSLAYEQYF. Here the CDR3 DNA reads TGTGCCAGCAGCTTAGCTTACGAGCAGTACTTC.

In its sample, this clone was seen a few times. This chain connects TRBV19 to TRBJ2-1; D is undetermined. This CDR3 is 13 amino acids long. Germline V gene lookup returns CDR1 LNHDA and CDR2 SQIVND (reference sequence). V lost 6 bases, J lost 5 bases, and 11 bases lay in between. The CDR3: CASRGRQHNEQFF. Here the CDR3 DNA reads TGTGCCAGTAGAGGCAGGCAGCACAATGAGCAGTTCTTC.

The gene calls are TRBV5-4 and TRBJ1-1; possibly TRBD1 for D (6 bases). V lost 7 bases and J 6 bases, leaving 19 bases between the germline ends. CDR3 length: 14 amino acids. Looked up from germline, CDR1 is SGHNT and CDR2 is YYREEE (reference sequence). CDR3 region: CASFPGHANSEAFF. In DNA form, the CDR3 reads TGTGCCAGCTTCCCGGGACACGCAAACTCTGAAGCTTTCTTT.

This chain uses TRBV24-1 with TRBJ2-2; D remains ambiguous. Germline CDR1 is KGHDR and CDR2 is SFDVKD. CDR3 size: 13 residues. Trimming took off 4 bases at V and 6 bases at J, with 8 bases between the two ends. Here the CDR3 reads CATSDRFAGELFF. CDR3 coding DNA: TGTGCCACCAGTGACAGATTCGCCGGGGAGCTGTTTTTT.

The genes are TRBV5-6 and TRBJ2-5; D is perhaps TRBD2 (5 bases). Deletions cut 4 bases from V and 1 base from J, with 14 bases between. The V gene's germline CDR1 is SGHDT and CDR2 YYEEEE. The CDR3 is made up of 15 amino acids. The CDR3 DNA follows: TGTGCCAGCAGCGCGACTACACGAGTCCAAGAGACCCAGTACTTC. Translated: CASSATTRVQETQYF.

The table lists this clone with a few counts. The V call is TRBV7-2, the J call TRBJ2-7; D unresolved. There are 16 residues in the CDR3. The V gene lost 1 base and the J gene lost 0 bases, with 13 bases spanning the gap. Looked up from germline, CDR1 is SGHTA and CDR2 is FQGNSA. The CDR3: CASSLGAWASSYEQYF. CDR3 in DNA: TGTGCCAGCAGCTTAGGGGCCTGGGCCTCCTCCTACGAGCAGTACTTC.

This clone has just a few counts. V usage is TRBV19 and J usage is TRBJ1-1; tentative D call: TRBD1 (5 bases). Germline CDR1 is LNHDA and CDR2 is SQIVND (reference sequence). The V gene lost 3 bases and the J gene lost 1 base, with 15 bases spanning the gap. CDR3 length: 16 amino acids. The CDR3 sequence: CASSMGQGRENTEAFF. The CDR3 DNA sequence: TGTGCCAGTAGTATGGGGCAGGGCAGGGAGAACACTGAAGCTTTCTTT.

The CDR3: CASRYGQGAGEKLFF. Written as DNA, the CDR3 is TGCGCCAGCAGATACGGACAGGGGGCGGGTGAAAAACTGTTTTTT. J is TRBJ1-4 and V is TRBV4-1; TRBD1 aligns across 11 bases. Germline lookup yields CDR1 MGHRA and CDR2 YSYEKL. The CDR3 extends over 15 amino acids. The trim removed 6 bases at V and 7 bases at J, leaving 7 bases unmatched.

CDR3 DNA sequence: TGTGCCAGTAGTATAGGGAACAGCTTTTATGGCTACACCTTC. Protein product: CASSIGNSFYGYTF. The gene calls are TRBV19 and TRBJ1-2; D not resolved. The V end lost 1 base, the J end lost 5 bases, and 11 bases lay between the germline ends. Germline-derived CDR1 and CDR2 are LNHDA and SQIVND (reference sequence). The CDR3 covers 14 residues.

The chain joins TRBV9 to TRBJ1-4; no clear D. Looked up from germline, CDR1 is SGDLS and CDR2 is YYNGEE. CDR3 size: 16 residues. V was pared by 0 bases and J by 3 bases, with 12 bases between. The CDR3 loop reads CASSVGGNHPNEKLFF. DNA for the CDR3: TGTGCCAGCAGCGTAGGGGGTAACCACCCTAATGAAAAACTGTTTTTT. The variable domain in full, completed from reference TRBV9 and TRBJ1-4, reads DSGVTQTPKHLITATGQRVTLRCSPRSGDLSVYWYQQSLDQGLQFLIQYYNGEERAKGNILERFSAQQFPDLHSELNLSSLELGDSALYFCASSVGGNHPNEKLFFGSGTQLSVL.

The chain is built from TRBV5-1 and TRBJ1-2, with D possibly being TRBD1 (5 bases). Germline CDR1 is SGHRS and CDR2 is YFSETQ. CDR3 length: 15 amino acids. Trimming took off 6 bases at V and 4 bases at J, with 19 bases between the two ends. The CDR3 DNA reads TGCGCCAGCAAATTCAGGGACCGATCCCTCTATGGCTACACCTTC. Its protein is CASKFRDRSLYGYTF.

The chain uses TRBV9 and TRBJ2-5; D uncertain. Germline assignment: CDR1 SGDLS and CDR2 YYNGEE. This CDR3 region has 14 residues. Trimming removed 0 bases from V and 7 bases from J, with 13 bases in between. The CDR3 DNA follows: TGTGCCAGCAGCGTAGGGTCAGCTTTGGGGACCCAGTACTTC. Translating it yields CASSVGSALGTQYF.

This clone has a handful of counts. This chain links TRBV12-3 or TRBV12-4 with TRBJ2-7; D unclear. V was clipped by 7 bases and J by 4 bases, with 11 bases between them. The CDR3 has 12 amino acids. The DNA for the CDR3 is TGTGCCAGCAAGAAGGGCCTTTACGAGCAGTACTTC. Protein sequence: CASKKGLYEQYF.

This rearrangement joins TRBV12-5 to TRBJ1-6; D possibly corresponds to TRBD1 (6 bases). Germline CDR1 and CDR2: LGHNT and FRNRAP. This CDR3 spans 14 amino acids. Trimming shortened V by 7 bases and J by 11 bases, and 18 bases separated the two germline ends. The CDR3 DNA sequence: TGTGCTAGTGCCACCGATCAGGGGCAGGCACCCCTCCACTTT. Translated: CASATDQGQAPLHF.